This entry lists 30 T cell receptor beta chains sequenced from one sample in a study of blood T cell repertoires in COVID-19. Repertoires were generated with immunoSEQ multiplex PCR, while TCRdb's copy carries only in-frame clones and drops some. The table includes around 200,000 clones, around 82% detected once. Sequenced input: peripheral blood. These receptors originate from a human donor with acute or convalescent COVID-19. The donor label of this sample is uncertain.

The genes are TRBV10-3 and TRBJ1-2, with D tentatively TRBD1 (5 bases). CDR1 is ENHRY and CDR2 is SYGVKD in the germline V gene. V was clipped by 6 bases and J by 5 bases, with 16 bases between them. This CDR3 region has 14 residues. The CDR3 spells CAISPREGYYGYTF. CDR3 DNA: TGTGCCATCAGCCCCAGGGAGGGCTATTATGGCTACACCTTC.

The J gene is TRBJ1-4, the V gene TRBV9; TRBD1 is a possible D gene (6 bases). CDR3 size: 15 residues. V lost 4 bases, J lost 8 bases, and 18 bases lay in between. CDR1 and CDR2 from the germline V gene are SGDLS and YYNGEE. CDR3 bases: TGTGCCAGCAGCCCCCTGGGGGGAGGGGGAGAAAAACTGTTTTTT. This sequence encodes CASSPLGGGGEKLFF.

The chain couples TRBV5-1 to TRBJ1-1; no definite D call. Germline V gives CDR1 SGHRS, CDR2 YFSETQ. The CDR3 consists of 15 residues. V was cut by 2 bases and J by 0 bases, with 11 bases left in between. The CDR3 DNA is TGCGCCAGCAGCTTTCGAGAGGAATTGAACACTGAAGCTTTCTTT. Amino acids: CASSFREELNTEAFF. The variable domain in full, with the rest retrieved from reference TRBV5-1 and TRBJ1-1, is KAGVTQTPRYLIKTRGQQVTLSCSPISGHRSVSWYQQTPGQGLQFLFEYFSETQRNKGNFPGRFSGRQFSNSRSEMNVSTLELGDSALYLCASSFREELNTEAFFGQGTRLTVV.

The rearrangement uses TRBV10-3 and TRBJ1-5; no reliable D call. The CDR3 covers 12 residues. Germline values: CDR1 ENHRY, CDR2 SYGVKD. Trimming took 7 bases from V and 7 from J, leaving 11 bases between them. DNA of the CDR3: TGTGCCATCAACGACGGGAGGCAGCCCCAGCATTTT. Its protein product is CAINDGRQPQHF.

The chain uses TRBV7-2 and TRBJ2-5, with a tentative D call TRBD1 (6 bases). The germline V gene has CDR1 SGHTA and CDR2 FQGNSA. V gave up 5 bases and J gave up 4 bases, with 14 bases separating them. The CDR3 is made up of 14 amino acids. CDR3 residues: CASSEGGDGETQYF. The DNA for the CDR3 is TGTGCCAGCAGCGAAGGGGGAGATGGAGAGACCCAGTACTTC.

The chain couples TRBV2 to TRBJ1-6, with 9 bases identical to TRBD1. This CDR3 is 15 amino acids long. The germline V gene has CDR1 SNHLY and CDR2 FYNNEI. The trim removed 1 base at V and 10 bases at J, leaving 5 bases unmatched. CDR3 sequence: CASSEVGQGRSPLHF. CDR3 DNA: TGTGCCAGCAGTGAAGTTGGACAGGGGAGGTCACCCCTCCACTTT. Variable domain in full (rest from reference TRBV2 and TRBJ1-6): EPEVTQTPSHQVTQMGQEVILRCVPISNHLYFYWYRQILGQKVEFLVSFYNNEISEKSEIFDDQFSVERPDGSNFTLKIRSTKLEDSAMYFCASSEVGQGRSPLHFGNGTRLTVT.

This clone was found once. The CDR3 sequence is CASSYSRGSMDYGYTF. The CDR3 DNA is TGTGCCAGCAGTTACTCGAGGGGGAGCATGGACTATGGCTACACCTTC. The chain has TRBV6-5 and TRBJ1-2; TRBD1 is a possible D gene (6 bases). Trimming took off 0 bases at V and 3 bases at J, with 14 bases between the two ends. This CDR3 contains 16 residues. The germline CDR1 and CDR2 sequences are MNHEY and SVGAGI.

This chain joins TRBV7-9 and TRBJ1-1, with 11 nucleotides matching TRBD1. CDR1 and CDR2 (germline): SEHNR, FQNEAQ (reference sequence). The V segment lost 1 base and the J segment 3 bases; nucleotides outside the gene matches: 4. This CDR3 contains 16 residues. The CDR3 is CASSLGTGGDDTEAFF. CDR3 nucleotide sequence: TGTGCCAGCAGCTTAGGGACAGGGGGCGATGACACTGAAGCTTTCTTT.

This chain connects TRBV3-1 (or the pseudogene TRBV3-2) to TRBJ2-5, with D possibly being TRBD1 (5 bases). V lost 2 bases to trimming and J lost 4 bases, with 14 bases between them. Germline CDR1 LGHDT, CDR2 YNNKEL (reference sequence). The CDR3 sequence is 15 residues long. The CDR3 region has the DNA TGTGCCAGCAGCCAACAGGGATGGGGCCCAGAGACCCAGTACTTC. Translation: CASSQQGWGPETQYF.

The gene calls are TRBV3-1 (or the pseudogene TRBV3-2) and TRBJ1-4, with D possibly matching TRBD1 (5 bases). The CDR3 is made up of 14 amino acids. Trimming removed 2 bases at V and 8 bases at J, with 12 bases between. Germline CDR1 LGHDT, CDR2 YNNKEL (reference sequence). This chain's CDR3 is CASSQRQMAEKLFF. For the CDR3, the DNA is TGTGCCAGCAGCCAAAGACAGATGGCGGAAAAACTGTTTTTT.

The J gene is TRBJ2-7, the V gene TRBV10-1; 13 positions agree with TRBD2. Germline V gene sequence: CDR1 WNHNN, CDR2 SYGVQD (reference sequence). This CDR3 is built from 15 residues. Trimming removed 2 bases from V and 9 bases from J; junction bases left unmatched: 7. This CDR3 reads CASSEEGLAGSRQYF. The CDR3 DNA sequence: TGCGCCAGCAGTGAGGAGGGACTAGCGGGGAGCCGGCAGTACTTC.

The chain couples TRBV21-1 to TRBJ2-3; the D call of TRBD1 is as the table states it, not checked on the DNA. TRBV21-1 is tagged as a pseudogene. The CDR3 has 16 amino acids. CDR3 sequence: CASSKVRDSCTDTQYF. The CDR3 nucleotides read TGTGCCAGCAGCAAAGTTCGGGACAGTTGCACAGATACGCAGTATTTT.

The CDR3 DNA reads TGTGCCAGCAGGTCAGGGGGCGGACAGCCCCAGCATTTT. Translation gives CASRSGGGQPQHF. The J gene is TRBJ1-5, the V gene TRBV12-3 or TRBV12-4; the match to TRBD1 covers 8 bases. The CDR3 covers 13 residues. The ends lost 6 bases at V and 7 bases at J; junction bases unmatched: 5.

V usage is TRBV15 and J usage is TRBJ1-2, with D maybe TRBD1 (6 bases). Trimming pared 0 bases from V and 2 bases from J, leaving 16 bases between. Germline V gene data show CDR1 as LNHNV and CDR2 as YYDKDF (reference sequence). The CDR3 covers 17 residues. In DNA form, the CDR3 reads TGTGCCACCAGCAGAGATTCCCCACAGGGTACCAACTATGGCTACACCTTC. It is translated as CATSRDSPQGTNYGYTF.

This clone has a single count. The chain carries TRBV19 and TRBJ2-2; 8 bases match TRBD1. This CDR3 comprises 14 residues. The germline V gene encodes CDR1 LNHDA and CDR2 SQIVND (reference sequence). The ends lost 5 bases at V and 6 bases at J; junction bases unmatched: 5. CDR3: CASSARDRPGELFF. The CDR3 coding sequence is TGTGCCAGTAGTGCCCGGGACAGGCCCGGGGAGCTGTTTTTT.

The CDR3 DNA follows: TGTGCCAGCAGCGTCGCCGGGACAGGCACTCAAGATACGCAGTATTTT. Translation gives CASSVAGTGTQDTQYF. The chain has TRBV9 and TRBJ2-3; 8 bases align to TRBD1. The CDR3 totals 16 residues. Germline V gene data show CDR1 as SGDLS and CDR2 as YYNGEE. Unmatched junction bases numbered 10, after V lost 2 bases and J lost 5 bases.

This chain uses TRBV12-5 with TRBJ1-1; 7 bases align to TRBD1. Per germline, CDR1 LGHNT and CDR2 FRNRAP. The CDR3 extends over 14 amino acids. V was pared by 7 bases and J by 1 base, with 6 bases of the junction left unmatched. The CDR3 DNA sequence: TGTGCTAGTGCTCCGGGACAGCAGAACACTGAAGCTTTCTTT. This sequence encodes CASAPGQQNTEAFF.

The V gene is TRBV4-1, the J gene TRBJ2-1; 9 bases map to TRBD1. V dropped 0 bases and J dropped 9; count of bases not matched to a gene: 6. This CDR3 has 15 amino acids. CDR1 is MGHRA, CDR2 YSYEKL, per germline. The CDR3: CASSQDTGGWIEQFF. CDR3 nucleotide sequence: TGCGCCAGCAGCCAAGATACAGGGGGCTGGATTGAGCAGTTCTTC.

Worth noting for this clone: The sample holds other DNA sequences that translate to the same CDR3. The chain joins TRBV7-9 to TRBJ1-5; the D gene is possibly TRBD1 (5 bases). Germline CDR1 SEHNR, CDR2 FQNEAQ (reference sequence). CDR3 length equals 15 residues. Trimming took off 3 bases at V and 6 bases at J, with 15 bases between the two ends. This CDR3 reads CASSLGQGGIQPQHF. The DNA of the CDR3 is TGTGCCAGCAGCTTGGGGCAGGGAGGTATTCAGCCCCAGCATTTT.

The chain employs TRBV19 and TRBJ1-6; D remains ambiguous. The CDR3 is 14 amino acids. Deletions cut 5 bases from V and 9 bases from J, with 14 bases between. Germline V gene data show CDR1 as LNHDA and CDR2 as SQIVND (reference sequence). DNA of the CDR3: TGTGCCAGTAGTCCTGGACTGGGAGGTTCACCCCTCCACTTT. Protein sequence: CASSPGLGGSPLHF.

This clone was observed a handful of times. The J gene is TRBJ1-2, the V gene TRBV3-1 (or the pseudogene TRBV3-2); 12 bases are a match to TRBD1. Germline V gives CDR1 LGHDT, CDR2 YNNKEL (reference sequence). There are 15 residues in the CDR3. Trimming at V came to 1 base and at J to 4 bases, leaving 1 base not matched to a gene. CDR3 loop: CASSQGDRGPYGYTF. In DNA, the CDR3 is TGTGCCAGCAGCCAAGGGGACAGGGGGCCCTATGGCTACACCTTC.

This clone has only one observation. The chain joins TRBV19 to TRBJ2-1; D is uncertain. The germline V gene encodes CDR1 LNHDA and CDR2 SQIVND (reference sequence). The V end was cut by 5 bases, the J end by 12 bases, with 17 bases between. The CDR3 extends over 13 amino acids. CDR3 amino acids: CASSASTRVGQFF. CDR3 bases: TGTGCCAGTAGTGCCTCAACACGGGTTGGGCAGTTCTTC. The whole variable domain, filled in from reference TRBV19 and TRBJ2-1, reads DGGITQSPKYLFRKEGQNVTLSCEQNLNHDAMYWYRQDPGQGLRLIYYSQIVNDFQKGDIAEGYSVSREKKESFPLTVTSAQKNPTAFYLCASSASTRVGQFFGPGTRLTVL.

This chain links TRBV2 with TRBJ2-3; 9 nucleotides align to TRBD2. CDR3 length equals 15 residues. Germline CDR1 is SNHLY and CDR2 is FYNNEI. The V gene end was trimmed by 4 bases and the J gene end by 0 bases; junction bases not matched to a gene: 2. The CDR3 nucleotides are TGTGCCAGCAGTGTCCTAGCGGGAAGCACAGATACGCAGTATTTT. Translation gives CASSVLAGSTDTQYF.

The chain is built from TRBV19 and TRBJ2-1; weak D call: TRBD2 (5 bases). The CDR3 is made up of 17 amino acids. Germline V gives CDR1 LNHDA, CDR2 SQIVND (reference sequence). V lost 5 bases, J lost 2 bases, and 19 bases lay in between. The CDR3 region is CASSSSITRATYNEQFF. The CDR3 bases are TGTGCCAGTAGTTCCTCGATCACTAGGGCCACCTACAATGAGCAGTTCTTC.

V gene TRBV5-4 combines with J gene TRBJ1-1; D ambiguous. The length of the CDR3 is 14 residues. V was cut by 0 bases and J by 11 bases, with 17 bases left in between. Germline V gives CDR1 SGHNT, CDR2 YYREEE (reference sequence). CDR3 DNA: TGTGCCAGCAGCTTGGGCGCCGATCCCGGCGGGGCTTTCTTT. As protein: CASSLGADPGGAFF.

This sequence joins TRBV4-2 and TRBJ1-2; 7 bases line up with TRBD1. CDR3 length: 17 amino acids. With V trimmed by 0 bases and J by 4 bases, 11 bases remained unmatched. Per germline, CDR1 LGHNA and CDR2 YNFKEQ. The CDR3 here is CASSQDRGQVGGYGYTF. DNA for the CDR3: TGTGCCAGCAGCCAAGACCGCGGACAGGTTGGGGGCTATGGCTACACCTTC.

V usage is TRBV12-3 or TRBV12-4 and J usage is TRBJ1-2, with a weak D call TRBD1 (6 bases). The CDR3 spans 12 residues. The V end was cut by 7 bases, the J end by 4 bases, with 10 bases between. The CDR3, as DNA: TGTGCCAGCACCTCGACAGGCTATGGCTACACCTTC. It translates to CASTSTGYGYTF.

J is TRBJ2-7 and V is TRBV5-6; 7 positions agree with TRBD1. There are 13 residues in the CDR3. The ends lost 4 bases at V and 5 bases at J; junction bases unmatched: 6. Germline values: CDR1 SGHDT, CDR2 YYEEEE. The CDR3 sequence: CASSRGGADEQYF. Written as DNA, the CDR3 is TGTGCCAGCAGCCGAGGGGGCGCGGACGAGCAGTACTTC.

The V gene is TRBV19, the J gene TRBJ2-1; the D is unclear. Between the trimmed V and J ends, which lost 4 bases and 3 bases, there was a span of 7 bases. CDR1 LNHDA and CDR2 SQIVND come from the germline V gene (reference sequence). The CDR3 runs to 13 residues. CDR3 sequence: CASSSGHYNEQFF. DNA for the CDR3: TGTGCCAGTAGTAGCGGCCACTACAATGAGCAGTTCTTC.

The chain links TRBV12-3 or TRBV12-4 to TRBJ1-5; D gene unclear. V was shortened by 5 bases and J by 6 bases, with 8 bases between the two germline ends. This CDR3 region has 12 residues. CDR3 residues: CASSAAVQPQHF. CDR3 in DNA: TGTGCCAGCAGTGCCGCGGTTCAGCCCCAGCATTTT.